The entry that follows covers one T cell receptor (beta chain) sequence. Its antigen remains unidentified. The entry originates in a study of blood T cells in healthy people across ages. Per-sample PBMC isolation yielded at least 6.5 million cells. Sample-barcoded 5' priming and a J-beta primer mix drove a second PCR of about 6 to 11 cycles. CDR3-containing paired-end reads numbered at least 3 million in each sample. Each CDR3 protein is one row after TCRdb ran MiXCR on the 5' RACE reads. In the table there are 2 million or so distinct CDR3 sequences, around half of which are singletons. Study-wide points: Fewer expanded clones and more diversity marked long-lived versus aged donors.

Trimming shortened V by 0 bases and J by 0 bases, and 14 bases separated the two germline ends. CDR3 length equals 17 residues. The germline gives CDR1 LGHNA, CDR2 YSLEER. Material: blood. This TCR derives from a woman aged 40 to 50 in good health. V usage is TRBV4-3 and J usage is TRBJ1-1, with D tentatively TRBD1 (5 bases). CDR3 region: CASSQEGVDRMNTEAFF. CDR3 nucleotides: TGCGCCAGCAGCCAAGAAGGCGTCGACAGAATGAACACTGAAGCTTTCTTT.